This T cell receptor beta chain was documented in a study of shared clonotypes between healthy human individuals. The CDR3 is 14 amino acids. V was shortened by 5 bases and J by 4 bases, with 14 bases between the two germline ends. Looked up from germline, CDR1 is MDHEN and CDR2 is SYDVKM. Naive CD8 cells lacked CD45RO, underwent positive selection for CCR7 and left out terminally differentiated effector memory CD45RA+ cells. In regard to this clone: Other DNA sequences within the sample encode an identical CDR3.

The method was immunoSEQ multiplex PCR; TCRdb's version includes in-frame clones alone and lacks a portion of them. The sample shows about 2.2 million clones, 85% to 95% of them seen only once. The J gene is TRBJ1-1, the V gene TRBV28, with TRBD1 as a possible D gene (6 bases). Sequenced material: naive CD8+ T cells from PBMCs. The source of this sequence is a man aged 18 to 29 in good health. Some clones in this sample may be carry-over from other donors' samples. The CDR3 loop reads CASSPRGGGTEAFF. The CDR3, as DNA: TGTGCCAGCAGTCCCCGGGGAGGGGGCACTGAAGCTTTCTTT.